This T cell receptor (beta chain) was sequenced in a study of T cell responses to AZD1222 COVID-19 vaccine. The wider study: Pooling covered second doses at about 4 or about 12 weeks.

CDR3 size: 15 residues. V shed 1 base and J shed 5 bases, with 9 bases lying between them. Germline CDR1 is LGHDT and CDR2 is YNNKEL (reference sequence). This clone appeared a single time. What it recognizes is unknown. Whole-study findings and limits: The number of AZD1222 recipients seropositive at baseline was only five to seven. Targets within unmutated variant regions were reportedly found for nearly half of spike-specific TCRs. Clonal diversity was possibly underestimated, and white British individuals and females predominated among donors.

The method was immunoSEQ multiplex PCR; TCRdb's version includes in-frame clones alone and lacks a portion of them. The table lists under 200,000 clones, about nine tenths of them singletons. This TCR came from an adult in good health. This rearrangement joins TRBV3-1 (or the pseudogene TRBV3-2) to TRBJ1-6; weak D call: TRBD1 (5 bases). The sample consisted of peripheral blood, taken on day 0 of AZD1222 vaccination. The CDR3 region is CASSQGGSDNSPLHF. The CDR3 DNA is TGTGCCAGCAGCCAAGGGGGGTCCGATAATTCACCCCTCCACTTT.